The clone carrying this T cell receptor beta chain has a handful of counts. The data were obtained in a study of control samples from healthy donors and cancer patients. Libraries were prepared by immunoSEQ multiplex PCR; TCRdb keeps only in-frame clonotypes and omits some of them. The sample includes tens of thousands of clones, approximately 90% of them seen just once. The clonotype was recovered from a woman in her sixties or seventies in good health. Sequencing was performed on blood.

CDR3 coding DNA: TGTGCCAGCAGCCCCCGGGGGGTATCAGAGACCCAGTACTTC. Translated, it gives CASSPRGVSETQYF. The V gene is TRBV9, the J gene TRBJ2-5, with 7 bases aligning to TRBD2. Germline CDR1 and CDR2: SGDLS and YYNGEE. Trimming at V came to 4 bases and at J to 4 bases, leaving 7 bases not matched to a gene. The CDR3 extends over 14 amino acids.